Described below is a single T cell receptor (beta chain) sequence and its context. Its antigen is undetermined. Some clones are missing from TCRdb's copy, which holds only in-frame ones; the method was immunoSEQ multiplex PCR. This sample has around 71,000 clones; around 96% occur once, and the top ten carry over 1.2%. The record originates from a study of cytomegalovirus exposure and HLA in healthy donors. Study-level points and caveats: High specificity and sensitivity for cytomegalovirus status were reported for the classifier. Researchers counted around 180 TCR beta chains as cytomegalovirus-associated. It was confirmed in vitro that a few of the CMV-associated chains were specific for CMV antigens.

The CDR3 consists of 14 residues. Germline V gene data show CDR1 as MNHEY and CDR2 as SVGAGI. V lost 0 bases to trimming and J lost 2 bases, with 7 bases between them. The V call is TRBV6-5, the J call TRBJ1-2, with no clear D. Material: PBMCs. The TCR comes from a man between 18 and 29 years old in good health and CMV-seropositive. This chain's CDR3 is CASSYSGRNYGYTF. Here the CDR3 DNA reads TGTGCCAGCAGTTACTCGGGCAGGAACTATGGCTACACCTTC.